The present T cell receptor beta chain was sequenced within a study of shared clonotypes between healthy human individuals. With V trimmed by 5 bases and J by 1 base, 6 bases remained unmatched. In germline, CDR1 is MNHEY, CDR2 SMNVEV (reference sequence). CDR3 length equals 16 residues. This table comes from immunoSEQ multiplex PCR, and its TCRdb copy is limited to in-frame clones, with some not included. The table records 2 million to 2.5 million clones, approximately 93% of them present only once. V usage is TRBV27 and J usage is TRBJ2-5; 11 nucleotides line up with TRBD2. This TCR derives from a man aged 18 to 30 in good health. Some clones in this sample may be carry-over from other donors' samples. The sample was naive CD4+ T cells from PBMCs. Subset reported: CD45RA+ positively selected. The CDR3 is CASSLSGLAGQETQYF. DNA of the CDR3: TGTGCCAGCAGTCTCTCAGGACTAGCGGGCCAAGAGACCCAGTACTTC.